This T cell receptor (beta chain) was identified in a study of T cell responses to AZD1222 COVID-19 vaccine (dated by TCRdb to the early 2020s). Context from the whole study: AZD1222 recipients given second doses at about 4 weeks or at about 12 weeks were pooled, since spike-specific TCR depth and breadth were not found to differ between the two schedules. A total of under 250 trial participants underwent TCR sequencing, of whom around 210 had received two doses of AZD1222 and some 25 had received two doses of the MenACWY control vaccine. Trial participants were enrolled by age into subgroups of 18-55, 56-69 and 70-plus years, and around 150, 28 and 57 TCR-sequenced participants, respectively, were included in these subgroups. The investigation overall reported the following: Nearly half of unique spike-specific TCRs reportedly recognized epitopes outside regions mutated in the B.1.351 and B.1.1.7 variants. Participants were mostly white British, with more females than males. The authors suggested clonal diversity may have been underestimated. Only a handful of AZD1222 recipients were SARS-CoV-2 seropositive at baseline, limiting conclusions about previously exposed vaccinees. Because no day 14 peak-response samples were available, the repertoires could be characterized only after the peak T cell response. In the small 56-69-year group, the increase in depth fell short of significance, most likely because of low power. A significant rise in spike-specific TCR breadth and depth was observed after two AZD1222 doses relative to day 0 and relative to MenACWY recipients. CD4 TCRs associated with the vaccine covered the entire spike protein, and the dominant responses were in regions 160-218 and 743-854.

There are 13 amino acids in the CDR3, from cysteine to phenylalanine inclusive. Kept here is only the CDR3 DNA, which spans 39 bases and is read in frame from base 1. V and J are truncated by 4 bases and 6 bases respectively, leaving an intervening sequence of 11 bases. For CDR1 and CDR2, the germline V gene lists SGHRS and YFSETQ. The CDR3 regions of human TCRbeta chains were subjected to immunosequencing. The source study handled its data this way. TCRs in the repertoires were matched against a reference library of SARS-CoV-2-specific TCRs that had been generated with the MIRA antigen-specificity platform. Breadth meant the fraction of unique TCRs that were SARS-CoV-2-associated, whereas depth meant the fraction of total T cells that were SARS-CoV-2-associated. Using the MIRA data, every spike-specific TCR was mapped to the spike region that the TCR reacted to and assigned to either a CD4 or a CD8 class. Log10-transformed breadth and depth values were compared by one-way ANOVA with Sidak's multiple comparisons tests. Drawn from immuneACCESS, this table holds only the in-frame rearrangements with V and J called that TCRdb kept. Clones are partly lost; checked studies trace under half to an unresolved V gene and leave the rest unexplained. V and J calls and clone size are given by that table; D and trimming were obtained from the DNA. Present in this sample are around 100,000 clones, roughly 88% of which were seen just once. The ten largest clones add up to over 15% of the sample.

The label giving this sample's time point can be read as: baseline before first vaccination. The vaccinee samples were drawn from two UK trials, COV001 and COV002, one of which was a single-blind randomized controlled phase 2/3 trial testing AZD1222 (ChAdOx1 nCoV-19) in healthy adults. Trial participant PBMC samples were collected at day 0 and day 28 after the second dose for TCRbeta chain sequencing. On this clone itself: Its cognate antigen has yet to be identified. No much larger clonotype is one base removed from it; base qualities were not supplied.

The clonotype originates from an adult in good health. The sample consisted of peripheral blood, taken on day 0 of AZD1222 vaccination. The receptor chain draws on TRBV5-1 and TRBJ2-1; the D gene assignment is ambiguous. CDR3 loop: CASSPARPNEQFF. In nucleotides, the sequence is TGCGCCAGCAGCCCTGCTCGACCCAATGAGCAGTTCTTC.